The 32 T cell receptor beta chains reported below all come from one sample, sequenced in a study of cytomegalovirus exposure and HLA in healthy donors. The study ran its PCR with 60 Vbeta and 13 Jbeta primers. Here immunoSEQ multiplex PCR was the method, and the copy in TCRdb shows in-frame clones only, minus some. This sample yields tens of thousands of clones, of which 60% to 85% are seen a single time; less than 6% belongs to the top ten. Sequencing was carried out using PBMCs. The receptors shown here come from a male donor in good health and CMV-seropositive.

This clone was seen once. The chain carries TRBV20-1 and TRBJ2-1; D might be TRBD2 (6 bases). This CDR3 contains 11 residues. V was shortened by 6 bases and J by 7 bases, with 10 bases between the two germline ends. Germline values: CDR1 DFQATT, CDR2 SNEGSKA (reference sequence). This chain's CDR3 is CSAPRGNEQFF. The CDR3 nucleotides read TGCAGTGCCCCTCGGGGGAATGAGCAGTTCTTC.

V usage is TRBV13 and J usage is TRBJ2-2; 12 bases fit TRBD2. The CDR3 has 19 residues. Germline V gene data show CDR1 as PRHDT and CDR2 as FYEKMQ (reference sequence). Trimming took 5 bases from V and 4 from J; bases not matched to a gene: 14. The CDR3 DNA reads TGTGCCAGCAGCCACGGTACTAGCGGGGGGTTCCAAGGCACCGGGGAGCTGTTTTTT. It codes for CASSHGTSGGFQGTGELFF. Full variable domain (remainder filled in from reference TRBV13 and TRBJ2-2): AAGVIQSPRHLIKEKRETATLKCYPIPRHDTVYWYQQGPGQDPQFLISFYEKMQSDKGSIPDRFSAQQFSDYHSELNMSSLELGDSALYFCASSHGTSGGFQGTGELFFGEGSRLTVL.

The CDR3 DNA reads TGTGCCAGCAGCGTAGAAGTCGGGATGTCCTACGAGCAGTACTTC. It yields the protein CASSVEVGMSYEQYF. The rearrangement uses TRBV9 and TRBJ2-7, with a weak D call TRBD2 (5 bases). This CDR3 is 15 amino acids long. Trimming took 0 bases from V and 1 from J, leaving 11 bases between them. Per the germline V gene, CDR1 is SGDLS and CDR2 is YYNGEE. The variable domain in full, with the rest retrieved from reference TRBV9 and TRBJ2-7, is DSGVTQTPKHLITATGQRVTLRCSPRSGDLSVYWYQQSLDQGLQFLIQYYNGEERAKGNILERFSAQQFPDLHSELNLSSLELGDSALYFCASSVEVGMSYEQYFGPGTRLTVT.

Only a few counts were recorded for this clone. The J gene is TRBJ1-4, the V gene TRBV5-3, with no clear D. TRBV5-3 is filed as an ORF, its function uncertain. With 4 bases removed from V and 0 bases from J, the gap between germline ends came to 10 bases. The CDR3 is 15 amino acids. The CDR3: CARSPWSATNEKLFF. The CDR3 nucleotides read TGTGCCAGAAGCCCCTGGTCGGCAACTAATGAAAAACTGTTTTTT.

The CDR3 protein is CASSRRGFNTEAFF. The CDR3 DNA reads TGTGCCAGTAGTCGCAGGGGGTTTAACACTGAAGCTTTCTTT. J is TRBJ1-1 and V is TRBV19; 7 positions agree with TRBD1. From germline, CDR1 is LNHDA and CDR2 SQIVND (reference sequence). The CDR3 extends over 14 amino acids. V was clipped by 5 bases and J by 2 bases; unmatched bases: 5.

The chain recombines TRBV14 with TRBJ2-7, with 10 bases fitting TRBD2. Per germline, CDR1 SGHDN and CDR2 FVKESK. V lost 4 bases to trimming and J lost 3 bases; unmatched junction nucleotides: 12. This CDR3 is 17 amino acids long. The CDR3 reads CASSPLSLAGDRYEQYF. CDR3 DNA: TGTGCCAGCAGCCCCCTGTCTCTAGCGGGAGATCGCTACGAGCAGTACTTC.

The chain joins TRBV28 to TRBJ1-2; TRBD1 is a possible D gene (6 bases). The CDR3 spans 15 residues. Trimming took 2 bases from V and 5 from J, leaving 15 bases between them. The germline CDR1 and CDR2 sequences are MDHEN and SYDVKM. The CDR3 nucleotides read TGTGCCAGCAGTTTAATGGCAGGGGAGCGGTATGGCTACACCTTC. As protein: CASSLMAGERYGYTF.

CDR3: CASSLAGGEQYF. In nucleotides, the CDR3 is TGTGCCAGCAGCTTGGCCGGTGGCGAGCAGTACTTC. The J gene is TRBJ2-7, the V gene TRBV5-8; unclear D gene. Trimming took off 0 bases at V and 6 bases at J, with 7 bases between the two ends. CDR1 is SGHTS, CDR2 YDEGEE, per germline. This CDR3 is 12 amino acids long. Supplemented by reference TRBV5-8 and TRBJ2-7, the full variable domain reads EAGVTQSPTHLIKTRGQQATLRCSPISGHTSVYWYQQALGLGLQFLLWYDEGEERNRGNFPPRFSGRQFPNYSSELNVNALELEDSALYLCASSLAGGEQYFGPGTRLTVT.

The V and J genes are TRBV6-1 and TRBJ2-3; 7 nucleotides match TRBD1. CDR1 is MNHNS, CDR2 SASEGT, per germline. With V trimmed by 6 bases and J by 4 bases, 4 bases remained unmatched. This CDR3 has 13 residues. The CDR3 DNA reads TGTGCCAGCAGGACAGGGAATTCAGATACGCAGTATTTT. Translation: CASRTGNSDTQYF.

The chain uses TRBV4-1 and TRBJ1-2; D unclear. CDR3 length equals 13 residues. With 1 base removed from V and 6 bases from J, the gap between germline ends came to 9 bases. Germline V lookup: CDR1 MGHRA, CDR2 YSYEKL. In nucleotides, the CDR3 is TGCGCCAGCAGCCAAGGTCCGGGTAATGGCTACACCTTC. Amino acid sequence: CASSQGPGNGYTF.

The rearrangement uses TRBV4-3 and TRBJ2-5; perhaps TRBD2 as D (6 bases). Germline CDR1 reads LGHNA; CDR2 reads YSLEER. The CDR3 consists of 16 residues. The germline V and J ends were trimmed by 4 bases and 5 bases, with 20 bases remaining between them. The CDR3 DNA sequence: TGCGCCAGCAGCCGCCCGCGGGCTAGCGAATGGGAGACCCAGTACTTC. Translation: CASSRPRASEWETQYF.

The V and J genes are TRBV15 and TRBJ2-2; no clear D gene. CDR3 length: 14 amino acids. CDR1 LNHNV and CDR2 YYDKDF come from the germline V gene (reference sequence). V dropped 1 base and J dropped 4 bases, with 7 bases sitting between them. For the CDR3, the DNA is TGTGCCACCAGCAGAGGTCGGTTCACCGGGGAGCTGTTTTTT. This sequence encodes CATSRGRFTGELFF.

Details on this clone: This may come from a read error, since a much larger clone is one base off. The sample holds other DNA sequences that translate to the same CDR3. The chain couples TRBV4-1 to TRBJ1-4, with 8 bases matching TRBD1. Trimming at V came to 2 bases and at J to 7 bases, leaving 9 bases not matched to a gene. The CDR3 runs 16 residues. Germline V CDR1 and CDR2: MGHRA, YSYEKL. Here the CDR3 DNA reads TGCGCCAGCAGCCAAACGCTACAGGGGGAAAGTGAAAAACTGTTTTTT. Translating gives CASSQTLQGESEKLFF.

The J gene is TRBJ1-2, the V gene TRBV12-5; D perhaps matches TRBD1 (6 bases). CDR3 length: 17 residues. The germline V and J ends were trimmed by 2 bases and 2 bases, with 18 bases remaining between them. Germline CDR1 is LGHNT and CDR2 is FRNRAP. Here the CDR3 reads CASGLIPSAGANYGYTF. The CDR3 nucleotides read TGTGCTAGTGGTTTGATCCCATCGGCGGGGGCGAACTATGGCTACACCTTC.

This sequence joins TRBV7-2 and TRBJ2-3; 7 bases align to TRBD2. Per germline, CDR1 SGHTA and CDR2 FQGNSA. J lost 2 bases, V lost 2 bases, and 10 bases had no gene match. The CDR3 is 17 residues long. The CDR3 sequence: CASSLLAALLTTDTQYF. CDR3 coding DNA: TGTGCCAGCAGCTTACTAGCGGCCTTACTAACCACAGATACGCAGTATTTT.

The V and J genes are TRBV10-3 and TRBJ2-7; D is perhaps TRBD2 (6 bases). The CDR3 length is 15 residues. Trimming shortened V by 7 bases and J by 0 bases, and 16 bases separated the two germline ends. Germline V gene sequence: CDR1 ENHRY, CDR2 SYGVKD. The CDR3, as DNA: TGTGCCATCACCCCACAGGAGGGGAGCTCCTACGAGCAGTACTTC. Translated, it gives CAITPQEGSSYEQYF.

V usage is TRBV5-4 and J usage is TRBJ2-7, with a weak D call TRBD2 (6 bases). The CDR3 length is 14 residues. Looked up from germline, CDR1 is SGHNT and CDR2 is YYREEE (reference sequence). The ends were cut back, 6 bases at V and 0 bases at J, with 13 bases in the middle. CDR3 in DNA: TGTGCCAGCACCCCGACCGGGGGCTCCTACGAGCAGTACTTC. This codes for CASTPTGGSYEQYF.

This chain uses TRBV7-8 with TRBJ2-3; 9 bases fit TRBD2. After removal of 1 base from V and 0 bases from J, the junction contained 2 bases not matched to a gene. The CDR3 loop spans 16 amino acids. Germline CDR1 and CDR2: SGHVS and FQNEAQ. In nucleotides, the CDR3 is TGTGCCAGCAGCTTAGATAGCGGGGGAAGCACAGATACGCAGTATTTT. It translates to CASSLDSGGSTDTQYF.

The chain joins TRBV5-4 to TRBJ2-3; 7 bases line up with TRBD2. Per germline, CDR1 SGHNT and CDR2 YYREEE (reference sequence). V was clipped by 0 bases and J by 4 bases; unmatched bases: 2. This CDR3 contains 14 residues. Written as DNA, the CDR3 is TGTGCCAGCAGCTTGGTGGCGGGGGCAGATACGCAGTATTTT. It encodes CASSLVAGADTQYF.

CDR3 nucleotides: TGCGCCAGCAGCCAAGGTGGGGGGGCCGAGACCCAGTACTTC. Translating gives CASSQGGGAETQYF. The gene calls are TRBV4-1 and TRBJ2-5, with TRBD2 as a possible D gene (7 bases). The CDR3 has 14 residues. Trimming pared 1 base from V and 5 bases from J, leaving 11 bases between. In germline, CDR1 is MGHRA, CDR2 YSYEKL.

The chain's CDR3 is CASSLGQIGAEAFF. CDR3 DNA: TGTGCCAGCAGCCTGGGACAGATTGGCGCTGAAGCTTTCTTT. The chain has TRBV9 and TRBJ1-1; 7 positions match TRBD1. The CDR3 totals 14 residues. Unmatched junction bases numbered 9, after V lost 4 bases and J lost 6 bases. CDR1 and CDR2 from the germline V gene are SGDLS and YYNGEE.

This chain links TRBV4-2 with TRBJ1-5; 7 bases line up with TRBD1. The CDR3 loop spans 16 amino acids. Trimming cost V 3 bases and J 0 bases; bases outside gene matches: 5. Germline CDR1 reads LGHNA; CDR2 reads YNFKEQ. DNA for the CDR3: TGTGCCAGCAGCCAGGAGACAGGGAATAGCAATCAGCCCCAGCATTTT. Translated, it gives CASSQETGNSNQPQHF.

The CDR3 region has the DNA TGTGCCAGCAGCCCCTATTCCTACGAGCAGTACTTC. It translates to CASSPYSYEQYF. The gene calls are TRBV7-9 and TRBJ2-7; D gene uncertain. V lost 5 bases and J 1 base, leaving 6 bases between the germline ends. Germline V gene data show CDR1 as SEHNR and CDR2 as FQNEAQ (reference sequence). The CDR3 loop spans 12 amino acids. Together with reference TRBV7-9 and TRBJ2-7, the CDR3 gives the full variable domain: DTGVSQNPRHKITKRGQNVTFRCDPISEHNRLYWYRQTLGQGPEFLTYFQNEAQLEKSRLLSDRFSAERPKGSFSTLEIQRTEQGDSAMYLCASSPYSYEQYFGPGTRLTVT.

The chain employs TRBV27 and TRBJ2-3; 8 bases fit TRBD2. J gave up 0 bases and V 5 bases, and 22 bases lay outside the gene matches. This CDR3 comprises 21 residues. From germline, CDR1 is MNHEY and CDR2 SMNVEV (reference sequence). The CDR3: CASSLPLPSGRPLSSTDTQYF. Here the CDR3 DNA reads TGTGCCAGCAGTCTACCCCTCCCCAGCGGGAGACCTTTAAGTAGCACAGATACGCAGTATTTT.

This chain links TRBV27 with TRBJ1-4; 8 bases agree with TRBD1. Unmatched junction bases numbered 21, after V lost 7 bases and J lost 2 bases. The CDR3 has 20 amino acids. Germline V lookup: CDR1 MNHEY, CDR2 SMNVEV (reference sequence). In DNA, the CDR3 is TGTGCCAGCACCCCGATTGAGGGGGCAGGGGGCGAGACGACTAATGAAAAACTGTTTTTT. Residues: CASTPIEGAGGETTNEKLFF.

J is TRBJ2-3 and V is TRBV6-4, with 12 positions matching TRBD2. The CDR3 length is 17 residues. Germline V gene data show CDR1 as MRHNA and CDR2 as SNTAGT. Trimming took 5 bases from V and 1 from J; bases not matched to a gene: 7. In nucleotides, the CDR3 is TGTGCCAGCAGTCTAGCGGGGGGGCTTTGGGGCACAGATACGCAGTATTTT. This gives the protein CASSLAGGLWGTDTQYF.

The rearrangement joins TRBV2 to TRBJ1-2, with TRBD1 matching 8 bases. CDR1 and CDR2 from the germline V gene are SNHLY and FYNNEI. The CDR3 covers 13 residues. V lost 6 bases to trimming and J lost 3 bases; unmatched junction nucleotides: 3. CDR3 bases: TGTGCCAGCAGAGGACAGGGTGACTATGGCTACACCTTC. This sequence encodes CASRGQGDYGYTF.

This chain connects TRBV29-1 to TRBJ2-7; tentatively, D is TRBD1 (5 bases). This CDR3 has 13 residues. Trimming shortened V by 4 bases and J by 6 bases, and 16 bases separated the two germline ends. Germline loops: CDR1 SQVTM, CDR2 ANQGSEA. CDR3 protein: CSVGGWGKGEQYF. The CDR3 DNA is TGCAGCGTTGGGGGCTGGGGTAAGGGCGAGCAGTACTTC.

The rearrangement links TRBV6-1 to TRBJ2-3; the D gene is possibly TRBD1 (5 bases). The length of the CDR3 is 14 residues. The germline V and J ends were trimmed by 6 bases and 6 bases, with 16 bases remaining between them. Germline lookup yields CDR1 MNHNS and CDR2 SASEGT. CDR3 amino acids: CASRHWVQGDTQYF. The CDR3 coding sequence is TGTGCCAGCAGACACTGGGTCCAGGGTGATACGCAGTATTTT.

The V gene is TRBV6-5, the J gene TRBJ2-7; the D gene is possibly TRBD2 (6 bases). CDR1 and CDR2 (germline): MNHEY, SVGAGI. Deletions cut 5 bases from V and 5 bases from J, with 16 bases between. The CDR3 sequence is 14 residues long. The CDR3 is CASSNREPSDEQYF. CDR3 sequence (DNA): TGTGCCAGCAGTAACCGGGAGCCCTCGGACGAGCAGTACTTC.

The chain employs TRBV7-9 and TRBJ2-7; the match to TRBD2 covers 10 bases. Germline V gene sequence: CDR1 SEHNR, CDR2 FQNEAQ (reference sequence). CDR3 length: 14 amino acids. After removal of 5 bases from V and 5 bases from J, the junction contained 6 bases not matched to a gene. The CDR3 region has the DNA TGTGCCAGCAGCGCCTTAGCGGGGGGCGACGAGCAGTACTTC. This sequence encodes CASSALAGGDEQYF. Together with reference TRBV7-9 and TRBJ2-7, the CDR3 gives the full variable domain: DTGVSQNPRHKITKRGQNVTFRCDPISEHNRLYWYRQTLGQGPEFLTYFQNEAQLEKSRLLSDRFSAERPKGSFSTLEIQRTEQGDSAMYLCASSALAGGDEQYFGPGTRLTVT.

This chain links TRBV28 with TRBJ2-2, with D possibly being TRBD1 (5 bases). Germline values: CDR1 MDHEN, CDR2 SYDVKM. The CDR3 has 15 residues. The V end was cut by 2 bases, the J end by 0 bases, with 7 bases between. CDR3: CASSLTTANTGELFF. In nucleotides, the CDR3 is TGTGCCAGCAGTTTAACGACAGCGAACACCGGGGAGCTGTTTTTT.